This TCR beta chain was sequenced in a study of T cells in localized non-small cell lung cancer. On this clone: Its antigen is unknown.

Profiled with immunoSEQ multiplex PCR; TCRdb holds only in-frame clones, not every one. In the table there are fewer than 15,000 clones, roughly 30% of which are singletons. Study-level points and caveats: Tumor trailed uninvolved adjacent lung in T cell clonality, which peaked there. The study sequenced only one region of the tumor. As a result, intratumor heterogeneity could not be excluded and remains possible. Median approximately 58 top-100 tumor clones were shared with paired adjacent lung. An association was observed between higher blood T cell density and longer overall survival.

CDR1 and CDR2 (germline): SGDLS, YYNGEE. Trimming took 0 bases from V and 4 from J; bases not matched to a gene: 8. CDR3 length: 16 residues. Sequenced here: lung tumor tissue, sampled before any cancer treatment. The chain combines TRBV9 with TRBJ2-5; the match to TRBD2 covers 8 bases. This sequence originates from a female donor older than 55 with stage I lung adenocarcinoma. CDR3 amino acids: CASSVATGLGSETQYF. CDR3 DNA: TGTGCCAGCAGCGTAGCAACGGGACTAGGGTCAGAGACCCAGTACTTC.